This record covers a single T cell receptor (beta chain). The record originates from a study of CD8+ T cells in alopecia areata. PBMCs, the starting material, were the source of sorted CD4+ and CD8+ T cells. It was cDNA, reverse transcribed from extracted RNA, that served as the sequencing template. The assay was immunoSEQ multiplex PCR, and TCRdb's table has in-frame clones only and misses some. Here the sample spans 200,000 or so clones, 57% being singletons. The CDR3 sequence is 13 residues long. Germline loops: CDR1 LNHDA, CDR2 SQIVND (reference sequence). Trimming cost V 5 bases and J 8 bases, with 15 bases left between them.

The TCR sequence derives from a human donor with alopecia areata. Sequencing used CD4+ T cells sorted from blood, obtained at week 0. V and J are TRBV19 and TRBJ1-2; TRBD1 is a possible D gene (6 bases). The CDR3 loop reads CASSPDRLEGYTF. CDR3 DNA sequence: TGTGCCAGTAGTCCGGACAGACTGGAGGGCTACACCTTC.